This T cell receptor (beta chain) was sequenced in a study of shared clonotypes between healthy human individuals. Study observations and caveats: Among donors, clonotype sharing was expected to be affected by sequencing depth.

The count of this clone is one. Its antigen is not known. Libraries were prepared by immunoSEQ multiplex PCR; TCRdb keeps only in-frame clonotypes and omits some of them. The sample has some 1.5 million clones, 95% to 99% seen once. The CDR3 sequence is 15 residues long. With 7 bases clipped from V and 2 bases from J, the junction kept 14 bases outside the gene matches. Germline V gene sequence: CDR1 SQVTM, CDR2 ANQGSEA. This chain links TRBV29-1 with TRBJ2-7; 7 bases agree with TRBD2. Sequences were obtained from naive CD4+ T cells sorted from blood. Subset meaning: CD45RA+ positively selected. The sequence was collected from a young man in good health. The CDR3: CSAKYGTGGPYEQYF. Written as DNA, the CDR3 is TGCAGCGCAAAATATGGGACGGGAGGACCCTACGAGCAGTACTTC.